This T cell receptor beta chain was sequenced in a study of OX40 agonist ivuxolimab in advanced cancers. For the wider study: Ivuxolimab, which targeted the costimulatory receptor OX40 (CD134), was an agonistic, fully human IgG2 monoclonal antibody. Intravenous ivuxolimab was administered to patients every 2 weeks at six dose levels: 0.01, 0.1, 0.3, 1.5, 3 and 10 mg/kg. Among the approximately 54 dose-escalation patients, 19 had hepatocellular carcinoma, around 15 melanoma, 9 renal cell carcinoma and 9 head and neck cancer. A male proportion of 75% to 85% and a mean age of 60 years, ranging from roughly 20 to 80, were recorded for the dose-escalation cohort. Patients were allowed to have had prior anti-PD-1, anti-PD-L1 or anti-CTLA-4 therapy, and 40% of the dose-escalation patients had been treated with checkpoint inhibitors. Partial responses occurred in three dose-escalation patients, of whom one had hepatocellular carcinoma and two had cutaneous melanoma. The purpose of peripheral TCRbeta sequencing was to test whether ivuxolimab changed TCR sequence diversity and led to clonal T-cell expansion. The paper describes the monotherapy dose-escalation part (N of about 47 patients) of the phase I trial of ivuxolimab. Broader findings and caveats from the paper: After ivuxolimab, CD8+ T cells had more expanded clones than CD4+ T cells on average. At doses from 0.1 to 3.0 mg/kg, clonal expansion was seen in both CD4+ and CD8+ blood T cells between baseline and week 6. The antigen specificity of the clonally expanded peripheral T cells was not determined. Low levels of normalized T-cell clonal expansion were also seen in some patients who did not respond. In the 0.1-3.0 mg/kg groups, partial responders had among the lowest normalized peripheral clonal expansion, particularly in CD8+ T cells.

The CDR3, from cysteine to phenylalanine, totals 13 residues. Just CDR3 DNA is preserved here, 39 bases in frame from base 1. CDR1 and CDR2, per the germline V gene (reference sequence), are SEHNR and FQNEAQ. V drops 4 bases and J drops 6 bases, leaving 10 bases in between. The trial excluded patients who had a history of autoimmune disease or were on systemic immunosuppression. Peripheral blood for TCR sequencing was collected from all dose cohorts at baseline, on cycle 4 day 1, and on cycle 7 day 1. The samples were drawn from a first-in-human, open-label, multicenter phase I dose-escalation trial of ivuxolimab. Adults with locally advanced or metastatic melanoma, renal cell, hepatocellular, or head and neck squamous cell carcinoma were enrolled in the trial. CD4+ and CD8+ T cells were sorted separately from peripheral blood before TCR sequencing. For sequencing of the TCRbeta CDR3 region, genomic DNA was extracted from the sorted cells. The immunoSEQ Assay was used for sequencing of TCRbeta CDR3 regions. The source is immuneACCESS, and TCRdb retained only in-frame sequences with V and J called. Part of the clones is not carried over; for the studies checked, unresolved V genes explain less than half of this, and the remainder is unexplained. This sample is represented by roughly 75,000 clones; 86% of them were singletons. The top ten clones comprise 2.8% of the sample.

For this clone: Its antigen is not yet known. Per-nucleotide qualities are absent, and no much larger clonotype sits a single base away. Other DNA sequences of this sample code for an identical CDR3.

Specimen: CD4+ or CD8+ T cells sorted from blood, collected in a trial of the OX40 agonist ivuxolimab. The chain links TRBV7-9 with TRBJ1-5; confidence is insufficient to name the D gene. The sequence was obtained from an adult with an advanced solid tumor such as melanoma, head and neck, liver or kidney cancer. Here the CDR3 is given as CASSYYESQPQHF. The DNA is TGTGCCAGCAGCTACTACGAAAGTCAGCCCCAGCATTTT. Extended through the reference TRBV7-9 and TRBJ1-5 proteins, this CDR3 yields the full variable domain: DTGVSQNPRHKITKRGQNVTFRCDPISEHNRLYWYRQTLGQGPEFLTYFQNEAQLEKSRLLSDRFSAERPKGSFSTLEIQRTEQGDSAMYLCASSYYESQPQHFGDGTRLSIL.